This TCR beta chain emerged from a study of CD8+ T cells in alopecia areata. Findings of the study overall: Clonality was higher in lesional than normal scalp, especially in alopecia totalis/universalis.

V lost 2 bases, J lost 2 bases, and 3 bases stayed unmatched. This CDR3 region has 16 residues. From germline, CDR1 is LGHNA and CDR2 YNFKEQ. From alopecia areata patients, lesional scalp punch biopsies and peripheral blood were collected. Sequencing used cDNA as its template, made by extracting RNA and reverse transcribing it. Assay used: immunoSEQ multiplex PCR; TCRdb lists only in-frame clones, some missing. This sample has around 200,000 clones, with 50% to 70% found just once. Concerning this clone itself: Antigen unknown.

The TCR sequence derives from a human donor with alopecia areata. The rearrangement uses TRBV4-2 and TRBJ2-3; TRBD2 agrees at 11 bases. The specimen comprised CD4+ T cells sorted from blood, sampled at week 0. The CDR3 loop is CASSQPSGGYTDTQYF. CDR3 coding DNA: TGTGCCAGCAGCCAACCTAGCGGGGGGTACACAGATACGCAGTATTTT.